Below, 30 T cell receptor beta chains from the same sample are listed, as sequenced in a study of beta chain features in type 1 diabetes. Regarding the study as a whole: Shortening of TCRB CDR3s, moderate but significant, appeared in all four CD4+ subsets of Type 1 diabetes patients.

What was sequenced were expressed TCRB transcripts, since all of the isolated RNA had been reverse transcribed. Profiled with immunoSEQ multiplex PCR; TCRdb holds only in-frame clones, not every one. The table shows a few hundred thousand clones, with roughly 12% occurring only once. Antigens of these TCRs are unknown. The sample consisted of naive CD4+ T cells from blood. Source of these receptors: a woman aged 18-35 years with type 1 diabetes.

This chain uses TRBV19 with TRBJ2-1; 11 nucleotides match TRBD2. Losses at the gene ends were 4 bases for V and 4 bases for J; bases not matched to a gene: 6. Germline values: CDR1 LNHDA, CDR2 SQIVND (reference sequence). The length of the CDR3 is 16 residues. The CDR3 bases are TGTGCCAGTAGTAAGGCCCGGACTAGCGGGTACAATGAGCAGTTCTTC. Its protein product is CASSKARTSGYNEQFF.

This chain links TRBV7-3 with TRBJ2-7; the match to TRBD2 covers 7 bases. The V gene's germline CDR1 is SGHTA and CDR2 FQGTGA. The CDR3 is 12 amino acids. V gave up 2 bases and J gave up 6 bases; unmatched junction bases: 1. Written as DNA, the CDR3 is TGTGCCAGCAGCTTACCGGGGGGCGAGCAGTACTTC. Protein: CASSLPGGEQYF.

Only a few counts were recorded for this clone. V gene TRBV27 combines with J gene TRBJ1-1, with 10 bases identical to TRBD1. V lost 4 bases and J lost 6; bases outside the gene matches: 11. This CDR3 has 16 amino acids. Germline loops: CDR1 MNHEY, CDR2 SMNVEV (reference sequence). The CDR3 spells CASSSGQGVPGAEAFF. CDR3 DNA sequence: TGTGCCAGCAGTTCCGGACAGGGGGTTCCAGGGGCTGAAGCTTTCTTT.

This chain uses TRBV7-3 with TRBJ2-1; 9 nucleotides align to TRBD2. Trimming removed 4 bases from V and 8 bases from J; junction bases left unmatched: 9. Germline V CDR1 and CDR2: SGHTA, FQGTGA. The CDR3 consists of 15 residues. The CDR3, as DNA: TGTGCCAGCAGCTCATATAGCGGGAGTTTCTATGAGCAGTTCTTC. It specifies CASSSYSGSFYEQFF.

The chain has TRBV7-2 and TRBJ2-1; tentatively, D is TRBD1 (6 bases). Germline CDR1 is SGHTA and CDR2 is FQGNSA. V shed 5 bases and J shed 5 bases, with 13 bases lying between them. CDR3 size: 14 residues. CDR3 region: CASSPRAGDNEQFF. CDR3 bases: TGTGCCAGCAGCCCCCGGGCAGGGGACAATGAGCAGTTCTTC.

This chain uses TRBV6-1 with TRBJ2-6; D may be TRBD1 (6 bases). Trimming shortened V by 4 bases and J by 4 bases, and 14 bases separated the two germline ends. CDR3 length equals 16 residues. CDR1 and CDR2 (germline): MNHNS, SASEGT. In DNA form, the CDR3 reads TGTGCCAGCAGTGGTGAACAGGGTAACGGGGCCAACGTCCTGACTTTC. Translating gives CASSGEQGNGANVLTF.

V and J are TRBV5-1 and TRBJ2-1; 10 bases match TRBD2. The CDR3 has 15 amino acids. V shed 1 base, J shed 3 bases, and the junction held 1 base outside the gene matches. Germline V gene lookup returns CDR1 SGHRS and CDR2 YFSETQ. The DNA for the CDR3 is TGCGCCAGCAGCTTGAGCGGGAGGGACTACAATGAGCAGTTCTTC. It encodes CASSLSGRDYNEQFF.

The V gene is TRBV7-9, the J gene TRBJ2-5; 9 bases line up with TRBD2. This CDR3 contains 15 residues. Germline loops: CDR1 SEHNR, CDR2 FQNEAQ (reference sequence). Trimming removed 1 base from V and 4 bases from J; junction bases left unmatched: 4. CDR3 residues: CASSLGVAGVETQYF. CDR3 in DNA: TGTGCCAGCAGCTTAGGAGTAGCGGGAGTAGAGACCCAGTACTTC.

This clone was counted only a few times. The chain uses TRBV6-6 and TRBJ2-3; no reliable D call. CDR3 length: 14 amino acids. Trimming pared 0 bases from V and 4 bases from J, leaving 8 bases between. Germline V lookup: CDR1 MNHNY, CDR2 SVGAGI (reference sequence). This chain's CDR3 is CASSYSPLSDTQYF. CDR3 nucleotide sequence: TGTGCCAGCAGTTACTCCCCTCTTTCAGATACGCAGTATTTT.

The chain links TRBV30 to TRBJ2-6, with D possibly matching TRBD1 (7 bases). The length of the CDR3 is 22 residues. Trimming left V 4 bases short and J 0 bases short, with 31 bases between. In germline, CDR1 is GTSNPN, CDR2 SVGIG (reference sequence). In DNA form, the CDR3 reads TGTGCCTGGACCCGATCCCAGATGACAGGGAGGCCCTTCTTCTCTGGGGCCAACGTCCTGACTTTC. Amino acids: CAWTRSQMTGRPFFSGANVLTF.

The V and J genes are TRBV28 and TRBJ2-4, with TRBD1 matching 7 bases. This CDR3 comprises 17 residues. Germline V CDR1 and CDR2: MDHEN, SYDVKM. V dropped 6 bases and J dropped 0; count of bases not matched to a gene: 11. CDR3 region: CASRPRRDSQAKNIQYF. CDR3 coding DNA: TGTGCCAGCAGACCTCGCCGGGACAGTCAAGCCAAAAACATTCAGTACTTC. Using reference TRBV28 and TRBJ2-4 for the parts outside the CDR3, the full variable domain is DVKVTQSSRYLVKRTGEKVFLECVQDMDHENMFWYRQDPGLGLRLIYFSYDVKMKEKGDIPEGYSVSREKKERFSLILESASTNQTSMYLCASRPRRDSQAKNIQYFGAGTRLSVL.

A few counts support this clone. CDR3 residues: CATSRDLDAGNQPQHF. As DNA, the CDR3 is TGTGCCACCAGCAGAGATCTAGATGCTGGCAATCAGCCCCAGCATTTT. The V call is TRBV15, the J call TRBJ1-5; D gene uncertain. CDR1 is LNHNV, CDR2 YYDKDF, per germline (reference sequence). V was clipped by 0 bases and J by 2 bases, with 11 bases between them. The CDR3 extends over 16 amino acids.

This clone was counted a few times. This same CDR3 is encoded by further DNA sequences in the sample. V gene TRBV18 combines with J gene TRBJ1-4, with D uncertain. The CDR3 contains 12 residues. Germline loops: CDR1 KGHSH, CDR2 LQKENI. Trimming stripped 3 bases from V and 7 bases from J, with 6 bases between. The DNA of the CDR3 is TGTGCCAGCTCACCTTCGGGTGAAAAACTGTTTTTT. It encodes CASSPSGEKLFF.

This clone showed up just a few times. The CDR3 is CASSLPKGGTEQFF. CDR3 DNA: TGTGCCAGCAGCCTACCCAAGGGAGGAACTGAGCAGTTCTTC. The genes are TRBV7-2 and TRBJ2-1, with TRBD2 as a possible D gene (6 bases). The V and J ends lost 5 bases and 9 bases respectively, with 17 bases between them. CDR3 length: 14 amino acids. Germline CDR1 and CDR2: SGHTA and FQGNSA.

The chain recombines TRBV11-3 with TRBJ2-3; TRBD2 agrees at 12 bases. CDR3 length: 18 amino acids. The germline CDR1 and CDR2 sequences are SGHNT and YENEEA. J lost 3 bases, V lost 5 bases, and 12 bases had no gene match. CDR3 in amino acids: CASSTSGRTGLGTDTQYF. The CDR3 DNA reads as TGTGCCAGCAGCACTAGCGGGAGGACGGGTCTCGGGACAGATACGCAGTATTTT.

Only a few counts were recorded for this clone. The chain uses TRBV28 and TRBJ2-3; tentatively, D is TRBD1 (6 bases). The CDR3 covers 14 residues. Trimming removed 6 bases at V and 8 bases at J, with 18 bases between. The germline V gene has CDR1 MDHEN and CDR2 SYDVKM. Written as DNA, the CDR3 is TGTGCCAGCAGAGAGCCAGGGGCTAGGGGTACGCAGTATTTT. Amino acid sequence: CASREPGARGTQYF.

This clone was counted only a few times. J is TRBJ2-1 and V is TRBV6-1; possible D gene TRBD2, 5 bases. V was pared by 8 bases and J by 7 bases, with 15 bases between. This CDR3 is 13 amino acids long. Per germline, CDR1 MNHNS and CDR2 SASEGT. CDR3 nucleotides: TGTGCCAGCCGACATGGAGCGGCGAATGAGCAGTTCTTC. Encoded protein: CASRHGAANEQFF.

The chain carries TRBV28 and TRBJ2-3, with 10 bases that match TRBD2. Trimming took 3 bases from V and 4 from J; bases not matched to a gene: 7. The CDR3 contains 16 residues. Germline loops: CDR1 MDHEN, CDR2 SYDVKM. The DNA of the CDR3 is TGTGCCAGCAGTTTGTCGCTAGCGGGAGTCTCAGATACGCAGTATTTT. This translates into CASSLSLAGVSDTQYF.

This clone was seen only a few times. The chain is built from TRBV27 and TRBJ2-3; the match to TRBD2 covers 10 bases. Losses at the gene ends were 2 bases for V and 8 bases for J; bases not matched to a gene: 7. CDR3 size: 15 residues. Germline V gene data show CDR1 as MNHEY and CDR2 as SMNVEV (reference sequence). CDR3 protein: CASSLRGLAAVTQYF. The CDR3, as DNA: TGTGCCAGCAGTTTAAGAGGACTAGCGGCCGTTACGCAGTATTTT.

The chain joins TRBV18 to TRBJ2-7; 7 bases match TRBD1. After removal of 2 bases from V and 1 base from J, the junction contained 2 bases not matched to a gene. The CDR3 is 14 amino acids. Germline CDR1 is KGHSH and CDR2 is LQKENI. CDR3 sequence reads: CASSPGTESYEQYV. The CDR3 DNA sequence: TGTGCCAGCTCACCAGGGACAGAATCCTACGAGCAGTACGTC.

This clone turned up a few times. The J gene is TRBJ2-1, the V gene TRBV18; the D gene is possibly TRBD1 (6 bases). The V gene's germline CDR1 is KGHSH and CDR2 LQKENI. The CDR3 extends over 17 amino acids. Trimming cost V 5 bases and J 2 bases, with 19 bases left between them. Written as DNA, the CDR3 is TGTGCCAGCTCAGGCGCGTCACCAGGGGCGCCCTACAATGAGCAGTTCTTC. It specifies CASSGASPGAPYNEQFF.

This clone has a handful of counts. J is TRBJ2-3 and V is TRBV7-2; maybe TRBD2 (5 bases). This CDR3 region has 16 residues. Germline V gene data show CDR1 as SGHTA and CDR2 as FQGNSA. Trimming took off 2 bases at V and 4 bases at J, with 16 bases between the two ends. CDR3 loop: CASSLNPGLIADTQYF. CDR3 coding DNA: TGTGCCAGCAGCTTAAACCCGGGGTTAATTGCAGATACGCAGTATTTT.

The J gene is TRBJ1-5, the V gene TRBV5-5; a weak D match, TRBD1 (6 bases). The CDR3 spans 15 residues. Germline-derived CDR1 and CDR2 are SGHKS and YYEKEE (reference sequence). Deletions cut 4 bases from V and 0 bases from J, with 11 bases between. The CDR3 loop reads CASSVQGTSNQPQHF. The CDR3 nucleotides are TGTGCCAGCAGCGTACAGGGAACTAGCAATCAGCCCCAGCATTTT.

This rearrangement joins TRBV9 to TRBJ1-5; perhaps TRBD1 as D (6 bases). The CDR3 length is 14 residues. Trimming cost V 3 bases and J 3 bases, with 10 bases left between them. CDR1 SGDLS and CDR2 YYNGEE come from the germline V gene. The CDR3 coding sequence is TGTGCCAGCAGCGCAAGACAGGACAATCAGCCCCAGCATTTT. Amino acid sequence: CASSARQDNQPQHF.

V is TRBV19 and J is TRBJ1-5, with D perhaps TRBD1 (5 bases). V was trimmed by 1 base and J by 3 bases, leaving 7 bases between them. Germline V gene lookup returns CDR1 LNHDA and CDR2 SQIVND (reference sequence). The CDR3 is made up of 14 amino acids. Here the CDR3 reads CASSIAGNNQPQHF. CDR3 sequence (DNA): TGTGCCAGTAGTATAGCAGGGAACAATCAGCCCCAGCATTTT.

This clone showed up just a few times. V gene TRBV30 combines with J gene TRBJ2-5; TRBD2 matches at 11 bases. V lost 2 bases to trimming and J lost 6 bases; unmatched junction nucleotides: 17. The CDR3 totals 18 residues. CDR1 GTSNPN and CDR2 SVGIG come from the germline V gene (reference sequence). The CDR3 sequence: CAWSPRLLAGGPSKTQYF. The CDR3 coding sequence is TGTGCCTGGAGTCCAAGGCTTTTAGCGGGAGGGCCCTCGAAGACCCAGTACTTC. The entire variable domain, with the rest obtained from reference TRBV30 and TRBJ2-5, is as follows: SQTIHQWPATLVQPVGSPLSLECTVEGTSNPNLYWYRQAAGRGLQLLFYSVGIGQISSEVPQNLSASRPQDRQFILSSKKLLLSDSGFYLCAWSPRLLAGGPSKTQYFGPGTRLLVL.

The chain has TRBV5-4 and TRBJ2-7, with 9 bases matching TRBD1. Germline values: CDR1 SGHNT, CDR2 YYREEE (reference sequence). The CDR3 extends over 14 amino acids. V lost 0 bases to trimming and J lost 6 bases; unmatched junction nucleotides: 4. CDR3 sequence (DNA): TGTGCCAGCAGCTTGGCTGACAGGGGGTCCGAGCAGTACGTC. Translation gives CASSLADRGSEQYV.

The chain couples TRBV19 to TRBJ2-1; TRBD1 matches at 11 bases. Germline V CDR1 and CDR2: LNHDA, SQIVND (reference sequence). Unmatched junction bases numbered 16, after V lost 10 bases and J lost 8 bases. This CDR3 region has 16 residues. CDR3 amino acids: CATQPIRGQGADEQFF. The CDR3 DNA reads as TGTGCCACTCAACCTATACGCGGACAGGGGGCAGATGAGCAGTTCTTC.

CDR3 residues: CASSQLRHLQETQYF. The DNA of the CDR3 is TGTGCCAGCAGCCAGCTGAGACACTTACAAGAGACCCAGTACTTC. The chain joins TRBV14 to TRBJ2-5; no definite D call. In germline, CDR1 is SGHDN, CDR2 FVKESK. This CDR3 has 15 amino acids. V was trimmed by 3 bases and J by 2 bases, leaving 13 bases between them. Based on the CDR3 plus reference TRBV14 and TRBJ2-5, the full variable domain is EAGVTQFPSHSVIEKGQTVTLRCDPISGHDNLYWYRRVMGKEIKFLLHFVKESKQDESGMPNNRFLAERTGGTYSTLKVQPAELEDSGVYFCASSQLRHLQETQYFGPGTRLLVL.

V is TRBV28 and J is TRBJ1-1; no clear D. This CDR3 has 12 residues. V lost 2 bases to trimming and J lost 7 bases, with 8 bases between them. Germline CDR1 reads MDHEN; CDR2 reads SYDVKM. The CDR3 here is CASSLHPGEAFF. CDR3 DNA: TGTGCCAGCAGTTTACACCCAGGTGAAGCTTTCTTT.